This entry concerns a single TCR beta chain. This record comes from a study of blood T cell repertoires in COVID-19. Study in general: From T cells, B-cell-depleted T cells, or PBMCs came the material, which was cDNA or gDNA.

Germline values: CDR1 LGHNA, CDR2 YNFKEQ. Trimming took 0 bases from V and 2 from J; bases not matched to a gene: 3. This CDR3 has 17 residues. The data were produced by immunoSEQ multiplex PCR, yet TCRdb's version contains in-frame clones alone and is incomplete. The sample holds 100,000 to 150,000 clones, about 80% seen once. Sequencing input: peripheral blood. The receptor was derived from a woman in her 50s with acute or convalescent COVID-19. This chain uses TRBV4-2 with TRBJ2-1; TRBD2 agrees at 11 bases. In DNA form, the CDR3 reads TGTGCCAGCAGCCAAGATCTGGGACTAGCGGCCTACAATGAGCAGTTCTTC. The encoded protein is CASSQDLGLAAYNEQFF.